A single sample gave rise to the 18 T cell receptor beta chains below, sequenced in a study of blood T cell repertoires in COVID-19. Method: immunoSEQ multiplex PCR; TCRdb's copy keeps in-frame clones and lacks some. The sample consists of fewer than 250,000 clones, about 80% of them appearing once. Sequenced input: peripheral blood. Receptors originate from a woman of 80 years or more with acute or convalescent COVID-19.

In its sample, this clone was seen a few times. The genes are TRBV6-5 and TRBJ1-1; D is unresolved. This CDR3 contains 14 residues. Germline V gene sequence: CDR1 MNHEY, CDR2 SVGAGI. V was cut by 4 bases and J by 1 base, with 10 bases left in between. In nucleotides, the CDR3 is TGTGCCAGCAGTTCCAACCGGGGGAACACTGAAGCTTTCTTT. Protein sequence: CASSSNRGNTEAFF.

A few counts support this clone. The chain joins TRBV3-1 (or the pseudogene TRBV3-2) to TRBJ1-2; 10 nucleotides match TRBD1. The ends lost 6 bases at V and 1 base at J; junction bases unmatched: 2. CDR3 size: 14 residues. Germline loops: CDR1 LGHDT, CDR2 YNNKEL (reference sequence). DNA for the CDR3: TGTGCCAGCAGGGGGACAGGGGATAACTATGGCTACACCTTC. Translating gives CASRGTGDNYGYTF.

The chain couples TRBV19 to TRBJ1-4; possible D gene TRBD1, 6 bases. Trimming shortened V by 10 bases and J by 3 bases, and 21 bases separated the two germline ends. This CDR3 has 16 residues. The germline V gene encodes CDR1 LNHDA and CDR2 SQIVND (reference sequence). DNA of the CDR3: TGTGCCACTCAGGAACAGGGTAATGCAGCTAATGAAAAACTGTTTTTT. This translates into CATQEQGNAANEKLFF.

This clone has more than one count but fewer than ten. The gene calls are TRBV28 and TRBJ1-2; TRBD1 is a possible D gene (5 bases). The CDR3 extends over 13 amino acids. CDR1 is MDHEN and CDR2 is SYDVKM in the germline V gene. The V end lost 8 bases, the J end lost 6 bases, and 16 bases lay between the germline ends. The CDR3 DNA sequence: TGTGCCAGCGCGACCACCAGGGCGAATGGCTACACCTTC. Translated: CASATTRANGYTF.

This clone occurred once. J is TRBJ1-1 and V is TRBV7-2, with D perhaps TRBD1 (5 bases). The CDR3 extends over 15 amino acids. Looked up from germline, CDR1 is SGHTA and CDR2 is FQGNSA. V lost 5 bases, J lost 4 bases, and 17 bases lay in between. The CDR3 loop is CASSLPPRGSTEAFF. The DNA of the CDR3 is TGTGCCAGCAGCCTCCCCCCGCGGGGGAGCACTGAAGCTTTCTTT. Filled out from reference TRBV7-2 and TRBJ1-1, the complete variable domain reads GAGVSQSPSNKVTEKGKDVELRCDPISGHTALYWYRQSLGQGLEFLIYFQGNSAPDKSGLPSDRFSAERTGGSVSTLTIQRTQQEDSAVYLCASSLPPRGSTEAFFGQGTRLTVV.

The rearrangement uses TRBV14 and TRBJ2-1, with D tentatively TRBD1 (5 bases). CDR1 SGHDN and CDR2 FVKESK come from the germline V gene. The CDR3 sequence is 16 residues long. V lost 1 base to trimming and J lost 6 bases, with 16 bases between them. The CDR3 loop reads CASSQGSGLAINEQFF. The DNA of the CDR3 is TGTGCCAGCAGCCAAGGGTCAGGGTTGGCAATCAATGAGCAGTTCTTC.

V is TRBV6-2 or TRBV6-3 and J is TRBJ2-5; D remains unclear. The V end was cut by 0 bases, the J end by 3 bases, with 11 bases between. The CDR3 totals 15 residues. CDR1 MNHEY and CDR2 SVGEGT come from the germline V gene. The CDR3 DNA reads TGTGCCAGCAGTTACTCCCCCGCTGAGAAAGAGACCCAGTACTTC. It yields the protein CASSYSPAEKETQYF.

V usage is TRBV4-1 and J usage is TRBJ1-6, with TRBD1 as a possible D gene (5 bases). The length of the CDR3 is 14 residues. The germline V and J ends were trimmed by 6 bases and 6 bases, with 12 bases remaining between them. Germline CDR1 and CDR2: MGHRA and YSYEKL. In nucleotides, the CDR3 is TGCGCCAGCAGTCATGACAGTCGTAATTCACCCCTCCACTTT. This codes for CASSHDSRNSPLHF.

The chain recombines TRBV28 with TRBJ1-5; D is undetermined. Per germline, CDR1 MDHEN and CDR2 SYDVKM. The V end lost 5 bases, the J end lost 2 bases, and 10 bases lay between the germline ends. CDR3 length equals 14 residues. CDR3 loop: CASSTQVGNQPQHF. CDR3 nucleotide sequence: TGTGCCAGCAGTACACAAGTCGGCAATCAGCCCCAGCATTTT.

This clone was counted between two and nine times. The J gene is TRBJ2-7, the V gene TRBV7-8; TRBD2 aligns across 8 bases. In germline, CDR1 is SGHVS, CDR2 FQNEAQ. The ends lost 8 bases at V and 4 bases at J; junction bases unmatched: 7. The length of the CDR3 is 13 residues. The CDR3 nucleotides are TGTGCCAGCCTGATTGGCGGGAGGTACGAGCAGTACTTC. This codes for CASLIGGRYEQYF.

The V call is TRBV19, the J call TRBJ2-3, with TRBD2 matching 11 bases. Germline CDR1 LNHDA, CDR2 SQIVND (reference sequence). V was clipped by 5 bases and J by 4 bases; unmatched bases: 11. The CDR3 spans 17 residues. The CDR3: CASSSSLAGGIADTQYF. In nucleotides, the CDR3 is TGTGCCAGTAGTTCATCCCTAGCGGGGGGTATTGCAGATACGCAGTATTTT.

The sample holds many counts of this clone. The chain combines TRBV6-5 with TRBJ1-4; D might be TRBD1 (5 bases). Germline values: CDR1 MNHEY, CDR2 SVGAGI. The CDR3 runs to 12 residues. V lost 9 bases to trimming and J lost 8 bases, with 13 bases between them. The CDR3 reads CARGPAGEKLFF. CDR3 coding DNA: TGTGCCAGGGGGCCGGCGGGAGAAAAACTGTTTTTT.

This clone was seen once. This chain's CDR3 is CASSQDLLAGGEETQYF. The CDR3 region has the DNA TGTGCCAGCAGCCAAGATCTTTTAGCGGGGGGGGAAGAGACCCAGTACTTC. This chain uses TRBV3-1 (or the pseudogene TRBV3-2) with TRBJ2-5, with 11 bases identical to TRBD2. CDR3 length equals 17 residues. V dropped 0 bases and J dropped 3; count of bases not matched to a gene: 6. The V gene's germline CDR1 is LGHDT and CDR2 YNNKEL (reference sequence).

J is TRBJ2-1 and V is TRBV10-2, with TRBD2 matching over 8 bases. This CDR3 has 13 residues. V was pared by 5 bases and J by 4 bases, with 1 base of the junction left unmatched. Germline CDR1 and CDR2: WSHSY and SAAADI. CDR3 sequence (DNA): TGCGCCAGCAGTAAGCGGGAGTACAATGAGCAGTTCTTC. Protein: CASSKREYNEQFF.

This sequence joins TRBV5-8 and TRBJ1-6; unclear D gene. The CDR3 is made up of 16 amino acids. The V gene's germline CDR1 is SGHTS and CDR2 YDEGEE. V lost 5 bases and J 5 bases, leaving 17 bases between the germline ends. CDR3 protein: CASSLPGARHNSPLHF. The CDR3 DNA is TGTGCCAGCAGTTTACCCGGTGCCAGGCATAATTCACCCCTCCACTTT. The full variable domain, rest sourced from reference TRBV5-8 and TRBJ1-6, is EAGVTQSPTHLIKTRGQQATLRCSPISGHTSVYWYQQALGLGLQFLLWYDEGEERNRGNFPPRFSGRQFPNYSSELNVNALELEDSALYLCASSLPGARHNSPLHFGNGTRLTVT.

This clone was counted once. The V and J genes are TRBV9 and TRBJ2-3; 7 nucleotides align to TRBD2. The CDR3 loop spans 15 amino acids. Germline loops: CDR1 SGDLS, CDR2 YYNGEE. J gave up 5 bases and V 3 bases, and 9 bases lay outside the gene matches. The CDR3 nucleotides read TGTGCCAGCAGCGCAAGCGGGGACGGGGTAGATACGCAGTATTTT. Its protein product is CASSASGDGVDTQYF. The whole variable domain, filled in from reference TRBV9 and TRBJ2-3, reads DSGVTQTPKHLITATGQRVTLRCSPRSGDLSVYWYQQSLDQGLQFLIQYYNGEERAKGNILERFSAQQFPDLHSELNLSSLELGDSALYFCASSASGDGVDTQYFGPGTRLTVL.

This rearrangement joins TRBV2 to TRBJ2-5; 10 nucleotides agree with TRBD2. CDR1 and CDR2 from the germline V gene are SNHLY and FYNNEI. J was trimmed by 5 bases and V by 4 bases; bases with no gene match: 4. The CDR3 extends over 14 amino acids. The CDR3 coding sequence is TGTGCCAGCAGTGCCCCAGCGGGGGGGGAGACCCAGTACTTC. Amino acids: CASSAPAGGETQYF.

The gene calls are TRBV18 and TRBJ1-2, with 8 positions matching TRBD1. V lost 2 bases to trimming and J lost 0 bases; unmatched junction nucleotides: 5. CDR1 is KGHSH, CDR2 LQKENI, per germline. CDR3 length equals 16 residues. DNA for the CDR3: TGTGCCAGCTCACCAAGCCAGGGGGCGACTAACTATGGCTACACCTTC. Protein: CASSPSQGATNYGYTF.